This T cell receptor beta chain was identified during a study of blood T cell repertoires in COVID-19. The CDR3 is 16 amino acids. Cohort allocation depended upon clinical history that participants reported. Recovered participants had two consecutive negative NP/OP PCR tests, healthcare professional clearance, or symptom resolution. Clones were sequenced by immunoSEQ multiplex PCR, and TCRdb holds only the in-frame ones, with some missing. Of some 300,000 clones detected, about 88% appear once; the ten largest clones hold under 1.3%. Sequencing was carried out using PBMCs or T cells enriched from blood (not recorded which). The clonotype originates from a woman in her twenties or thirties who had recovered from COVID-19. The genes are TRBV21-1 and TRBJ2-1; the table's D call, TRBD1, has no DNA check behind it. TRBV21-1 is an annotated pseudogene. CDR3 coding DNA: TGTGCCAGCAGCAAAGAGGACAGGGAGGGGTACAATGAGCAGTTCTTC. Amino acid sequence: CASSKEDREGYNEQFF.